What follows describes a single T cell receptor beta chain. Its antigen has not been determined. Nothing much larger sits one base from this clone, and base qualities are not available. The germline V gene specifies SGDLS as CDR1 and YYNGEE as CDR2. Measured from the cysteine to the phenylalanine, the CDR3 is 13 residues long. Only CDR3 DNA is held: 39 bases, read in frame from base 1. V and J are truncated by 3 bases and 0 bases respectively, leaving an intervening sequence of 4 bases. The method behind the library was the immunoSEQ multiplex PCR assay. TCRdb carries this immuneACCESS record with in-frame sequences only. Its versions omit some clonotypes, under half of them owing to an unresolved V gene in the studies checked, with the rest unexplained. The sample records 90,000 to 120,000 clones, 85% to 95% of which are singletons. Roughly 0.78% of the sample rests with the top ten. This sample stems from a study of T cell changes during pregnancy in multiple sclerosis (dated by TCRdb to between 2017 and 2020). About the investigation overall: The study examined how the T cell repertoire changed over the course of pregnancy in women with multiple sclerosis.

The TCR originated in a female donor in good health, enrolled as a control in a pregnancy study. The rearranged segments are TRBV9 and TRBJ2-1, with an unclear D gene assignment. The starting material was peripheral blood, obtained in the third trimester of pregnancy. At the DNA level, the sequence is TGTGCCAGCAGCGGGAGCTCCTACAATGAGCAGTTCTTC. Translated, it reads CASSGSSYNEQFF.